The 32 T cell receptor beta chains below come from one sample, sequenced in a study of graft-versus-host responses after intestinal transplantation. Produced via immunoSEQ multiplex PCR; TCRdb's table is partial and in-frame only. The table lists about 120,000 clones, about nine tenths of them singletons. Their antigens are not known. The source material was unstimulated CD4+ T cells sorted from spleen or lymph node cells, sampled before intestinal transplant. Receptors were obtained from a human donor who received an intestinal transplant.

This clone has just a few counts. The rearrangement joins TRBV6-5 to TRBJ2-2; 8 bases line up with TRBD1. Germline V lookup: CDR1 MNHEY, CDR2 SVGAGI. The length of the CDR3 is 15 residues. V lost 6 bases and J lost 4; bases outside the gene matches: 7. CDR3 protein: CASSLDRGGTGELFF. CDR3 bases: TGTGCCAGCAGCCTTGACAGGGGTGGCACCGGGGAGCTGTTTTTT.

This clone has a handful of counts. The V call is TRBV6-5, the J call TRBJ1-1; D gene unclear. V shed 0 bases and J shed 1 base, with 6 bases lying between them. Germline CDR1 is MNHEY and CDR2 is SVGAGI. The CDR3 is 14 amino acids. CDR3 DNA sequence: TGTGCCAGCAGTTACTCGATACAGAACACTGAAGCTTTCTTT. It encodes CASSYSIQNTEAFF.

This chain connects TRBV9 to TRBJ2-2, with 12 bases aligning to TRBD2. Looked up from germline, CDR1 is SGDLS and CDR2 is YYNGEE. V shed 4 bases and J 4 bases; nucleotides not matched to a gene: 14. CDR3 size: 19 residues. CDR3: CASSLLAGGPKIFTGELFF. The CDR3 bases are TGTGCCAGCAGCCTCCTAGCGGGAGGGCCGAAGATTTTCACCGGGGAGCTGTTTTTT.

V gene TRBV6-6 combines with J gene TRBJ1-5; 9 nucleotides line up with TRBD1. Germline V gives CDR1 MNHNY, CDR2 SVGAGI (reference sequence). The J segment lost 6 bases and the V segment lost 0 bases, leaving 6 bases of the junction unmatched. The CDR3 runs to 16 residues. CDR3 amino acids: CASSYSDRGGRQPQHF. The CDR3 DNA sequence: TGTGCCAGCAGTTACTCGGACAGGGGAGGCCGTCAGCCCCAGCATTTT.

The chain links TRBV13 to TRBJ2-3; TRBD2 agrees at 13 bases. CDR3 length equals 15 residues. Germline CDR1 is PRHDT and CDR2 is FYEKMQ (reference sequence). The V segment lost 0 bases and the J segment 10 bases; nucleotides outside the gene matches: 4. CDR3 coding DNA: TGTGCCAGCAGCTTAGGCGGGACTAGCGGGACGGCGCAGTATTTT. Translated: CASSLGGTSGTAQYF.

This chain links TRBV7-9 with TRBJ2-1, with D tentatively TRBD2 (5 bases). This CDR3 has 16 residues. Germline V gene data show CDR1 as SEHNR and CDR2 as FQNEAQ (reference sequence). Trimming removed 4 bases from V and 0 bases from J, with 13 bases in between. The CDR3 spells CASSYRTSSSYNEQFF. The CDR3 coding sequence is TGTGCCAGCAGCTACCGGACTTCTAGCTCCTACAATGAGCAGTTCTTC.

The CDR3 reads CASSHDRGSHNEQFF. The CDR3 region has the DNA TGTGCCAGCAGCCACGACAGGGGGTCACACAATGAGCAGTTCTTC. The chain carries TRBV7-2 and TRBJ2-1; 9 nucleotides align to TRBD1. The germline V gene has CDR1 SGHTA and CDR2 FQGNSA. J gave up 5 bases and V 5 bases, and 7 bases lay outside the gene matches. This CDR3 spans 15 amino acids. Looking up the rest from reference TRBV7-2 and TRBJ2-1 gives the full variable domain: GAGVSQSPSNKVTEKGKDVELRCDPISGHTALYWYRQSLGQGLEFLIYFQGNSAPDKSGLPSDRFSAERTGGSVSTLTIQRTQQEDSAVYLCASSHDRGSHNEQFFGPGTRLTVL.

The CDR3 bases are TGTGCCAGCAGTTACACATGGGAGGACTCCTACGAGCAGTACTTC. Protein sequence: CASSYTWEDSYEQYF. This chain uses TRBV6-6 with TRBJ2-7, with TRBD2 as a possible D gene (6 bases). With 2 bases removed from V and 0 bases from J, the gap between germline ends came to 11 bases. Germline CDR1 is MNHNY and CDR2 is SVGAGI (reference sequence). The CDR3 sequence is 15 residues long.

The chain employs TRBV5-1 and TRBJ2-1, with TRBD1 matching 11 bases. Per the germline V gene, CDR1 is SGHRS and CDR2 is YFSETQ. This CDR3 comprises 15 residues. J lost 3 bases, V lost 3 bases, and 2 bases had no gene match. This CDR3 reads CASSSGTGGYNEQFF. CDR3 DNA: TGCGCCAGCAGCTCCGGGACAGGGGGCTACAATGAGCAGTTCTTC.

The chain carries TRBV30 and TRBJ1-6; D remains unclear. The germline V gene has CDR1 GTSNPN and CDR2 SVGIG (reference sequence). The CDR3 has 14 residues. Between the trimmed V and J ends, which lost 3 bases and 0 bases, there was a span of 6 bases. CDR3 region: CAWSLSSYNSPLHF. Here the CDR3 DNA reads TGTGCCTGGAGCCTGAGCTCCTATAATTCACCCCTCCACTTT.

The chain links TRBV5-1 to TRBJ1-6; D gene unclear. Germline V lookup: CDR1 SGHRS, CDR2 YFSETQ. Between the trimmed V and J ends, which lost 1 base and 8 bases, there was a span of 13 bases. CDR3 length: 15 residues. CDR3: CASSLNPRQYSPLHF. The CDR3 DNA reads TGCGCCAGCAGCTTGAATCCGAGACAATATTCACCCCTCCACTTT.

This chain joins TRBV5-1 and TRBJ1-2; 9 bases align to TRBD1. Germline-derived CDR1 and CDR2 are SGHRS and YFSETQ. The CDR3 sequence is 14 residues long. J was trimmed by 9 bases and V by 4 bases; bases with no gene match: 10. CDR3 sequence: CASSPGTGWSRYTF. The CDR3 coding sequence is TGCGCCAGCAGCCCCGGGACAGGGTGGTCGCGCTACACCTTC.

This clone has only a few counts. The chain is built from TRBV4-3 and TRBJ1-2, with a possible D match to TRBD1 (5 bases). Germline values: CDR1 LGHNA, CDR2 YSLEER. V dropped 0 bases and J dropped 4 bases, with 12 bases sitting between them. The CDR3 has 15 residues. CDR3 nucleotide sequence: TGCGCCAGCAGCCAAGATAGTCAGGGAGGCTATGGCTACACCTTC. Translation gives CASSQDSQGGYGYTF.

On this clone: Sequence at one end of the junction differs from germline and may be a read error. The chain uses TRBV19 and TRBJ1-6; no firm D call. From germline, CDR1 is LNHDA and CDR2 SQIVND (reference sequence). This CDR3 has 9 residues. The CDR3 spells CASSINKPF. CDR3 coding DNA: TGTGCCAGTAGTATTAACAAACCCTTT.

The rearrangement uses TRBV7-2 and TRBJ2-7; 10 nucleotides match TRBD2. After removal of 6 bases from V and 3 bases from J, the junction contained 5 bases not matched to a gene. There are 14 residues in the CDR3. CDR1 is SGHTA and CDR2 is FQGNSA in the germline V gene. CDR3 in DNA: TGTGCCAGCAGTCGATCTAGCGGGGGCTACGAGCAGTACTTC. It is translated as CASSRSSGGYEQYF. The full variable domain, rest sourced from reference TRBV7-2 and TRBJ2-7, is GAGVSQSPSNKVTEKGKDVELRCDPISGHTALYWYRQSLGQGLEFLIYFQGNSAPDKSGLPSDRFSAERTGGSVSTLTIQRTQQEDSAVYLCASSRSSGGYEQYFGPGTRLTVT.

CDR3 DNA: TGTGCCAGCAGCGTAGAGGGGGGGCGGGGGCCTTGGGAGACCCAGTACTTC. Its protein product is CASSVEGGRGPWETQYF. This chain links TRBV9 with TRBJ2-5, with a tentative D call TRBD2 (7 bases). Trimming took 0 bases from V and 5 from J, leaving 20 bases between them. The CDR3 loop spans 17 amino acids. CDR1 is SGDLS and CDR2 is YYNGEE in the germline V gene.

The gene calls are TRBV5-1 and TRBJ1-1, with D possibly TRBD1 on 6 matching bases. The CDR3 is 13 amino acids. In germline, CDR1 is SGHRS, CDR2 YFSETQ. V was shortened by 1 base and J by 8 bases, with 12 bases between the two germline ends. The CDR3 here is CASSLRLGQEAFF. The CDR3, as DNA: TGCGCCAGCAGCTTGAGATTAGGACAGGAAGCTTTCTTT.

DNA for the CDR3: TGCGCCAGCAGCTTGGAAGGGACAGGGGGATACGAGCAGTACTTC. Translated, it gives CASSLEGTGGYEQYF. The V and J genes are TRBV5-1 and TRBJ2-7; 11 positions match TRBD1. CDR1 is SGHRS, CDR2 YFSETQ, per germline. This CDR3 is built from 15 residues. V dropped 0 bases and J dropped 4; count of bases not matched to a gene: 3.

This chain connects TRBV19 to TRBJ2-7, with D perhaps TRBD2 (6 bases). The germline V gene encodes CDR1 LNHDA and CDR2 SQIVND (reference sequence). V shed 3 bases and J shed 3 bases, with 15 bases lying between them. The CDR3 totals 15 residues. The CDR3: CASSIGGTSSYEQYF. CDR3 DNA: TGTGCCAGTAGTATTGGCGGGACTTCTAGCTACGAGCAGTACTTC.

V and J are TRBV30 and TRBJ1-2, with D uncertain. Between the trimmed V and J ends, which lost 4 bases and 0 bases, there was a span of 6 bases. Germline-derived CDR1 and CDR2 are GTSNPN and SVGIG (reference sequence). The CDR3 consists of 12 residues. The CDR3 nucleotides read TGTGCCTGGAAATCGGCTAACTATGGCTACACCTTC. It codes for CAWKSANYGYTF. The whole variable domain, filled in from reference TRBV30 and TRBJ1-2, reads SQTIHQWPATLVQPVGSPLSLECTVEGTSNPNLYWYRQAAGRGLQLLFYSVGIGQISSEVPQNLSASRPQDRQFILSSKKLLLSDSGFYLCAWKSANYGYTFGSGTRLTVV.

The chain is built from TRBV1 and TRBJ2-5; the table's TRBD2 call for D was not verified on the DNA. TRBV1 is tagged as a pseudogene. This CDR3 has 15 residues. The CDR3 sequence: CTSSQGCGTAETQYF. DNA of the CDR3: TGCACCAGCAGCCAAGGGTGCGGGACGGCAGAGACCCAGTACTTC.

This clone has a handful of counts. The chain combines TRBV6-1 with TRBJ1-5; the D gene is possibly TRBD1 (5 bases). V gave up 4 bases and J gave up 0 bases, with 13 bases separating them. Germline loops: CDR1 MNHNS, CDR2 SASEGT. CDR3 size: 16 residues. The CDR3 DNA sequence: TGTGCCAGCAGTGCCCGGGACTGGGATAGCAATCAGCCCCAGCATTTT. Translated, it gives CASSARDWDSNQPQHF.

The gene calls are TRBV6-5 and TRBJ1-2; possible D gene TRBD1, 6 bases. The V and J ends lost 0 bases and 4 bases respectively, with 12 bases between them. This CDR3 spans 15 amino acids. Germline-derived CDR1 and CDR2 are MNHEY and SVGAGI. CDR3 DNA sequence: TGTGCCAGCAGTTACTCGTTTGGGGGCGGCTATGGCTACACCTTC. Protein product: CASSYSFGGGYGYTF.

This chain connects TRBV10-3 to TRBJ1-2, with D perhaps TRBD1 (6 bases). Per germline, CDR1 ENHRY and CDR2 SYGVKD. CDR3 length: 13 amino acids. The V and J ends lost 6 bases and 1 base respectively, with 9 bases between them. Here the CDR3 DNA reads TGTGCCATCAGCCACAGGGATAACTATGGCTACACCTTC. Translating it yields CAISHRDNYGYTF.

The V and J genes are TRBV5-5 and TRBJ2-5; 7 nucleotides agree with TRBD2. CDR1 is SGHKS, CDR2 YYEKEE, per germline (reference sequence). This CDR3 region has 14 residues. The V segment lost 4 bases and the J segment 1 base; nucleotides outside the gene matches: 4. CDR3 region: CASSRGDFQETQYF. The DNA for the CDR3 is TGTGCCAGCAGCCGGGGGGATTTCCAAGAGACCCAGTACTTC.

The V and J genes are TRBV11-3 and TRBJ2-7; TRBD1 is a possible D gene (5 bases). The V and J ends lost 3 bases and 2 bases respectively, with 8 bases between them. Germline CDR1 is SGHNT and CDR2 is YENEEA. The CDR3 extends over 13 amino acids. The CDR3 DNA reads as TGTGCCAGCAGCTTGGGGCCACCCTACGAGCAGTACTTC. It codes for CASSLGPPYEQYF.

This chain joins TRBV27 and TRBJ1-5, with D perhaps TRBD1 (5 bases). V was clipped by 1 base and J by 5 bases, with 9 bases between them. Germline values: CDR1 MNHEY, CDR2 SMNVEV (reference sequence). The CDR3 has 14 residues. DNA of the CDR3: TGTGCCAGCAGTTTATTGGGGGAGGATCAGCCCCAGCATTTT. Translation gives CASSLLGEDQPQHF.

The J gene is TRBJ1-2, the V gene TRBV30, with a possible D match to TRBD1 (6 bases). Germline V gene sequence: CDR1 GTSNPN, CDR2 SVGIG (reference sequence). This CDR3 contains 14 residues. The ends were cut back, 4 bases at V and 7 bases at J, with 19 bases in the middle. The CDR3 sequence is CAWMGVGGRGGYTF. CDR3 bases: TGTGCCTGGATGGGAGTCGGGGGGCGCGGTGGCTACACCTTC.

This rearrangement joins TRBV6-6 to TRBJ2-5; D is uncertain. The V gene's germline CDR1 is MNHNY and CDR2 SVGAGI (reference sequence). Trimming took off 2 bases at V and 4 bases at J, with 5 bases between the two ends. This CDR3 has 12 residues. This chain's CDR3 is CASSYPLETQYF. Written as DNA, the CDR3 is TGTGCCAGCAGTTACCCTCTAGAGACCCAGTACTTC.

This clone was detected a few times. V usage is TRBV6-5 and J usage is TRBJ1-4; a possible D gene is TRBD1 (5 bases). Germline CDR1 and CDR2: MNHEY and SVGAGI. The CDR3 runs to 13 residues. Trimming removed 2 bases at V and 4 bases at J, with 5 bases between. CDR3: CASSYQGNEKLFF. The DNA for the CDR3 is TGTGCCAGCAGTTACCAGGGTAATGAAAAACTGTTTTTT.

This rearrangement joins TRBV7-2 to TRBJ2-3; D is uncertain. Trimming removed 4 bases at V and 7 bases at J, with 6 bases between. The CDR3 runs to 11 residues. The germline V gene has CDR1 SGHTA and CDR2 FQGNSA. This chain's CDR3 is CASSYLYTQYF. The CDR3 DNA is TGTGCCAGCAGCTACTTGTATACGCAGTATTTT.

The rearrangement joins TRBV6-5 to TRBJ1-2; tentative D call: TRBD1 (5 bases). This CDR3 is built from 13 residues. Germline CDR1 is MNHEY and CDR2 is SVGAGI. V lost 2 bases and J 7 bases, leaving 11 bases between the germline ends. The CDR3 region has the DNA TGTGCCAGCAGTTACACGGACAACACTGGCTACACCTTC. Amino acid sequence: CASSYTDNTGYTF.